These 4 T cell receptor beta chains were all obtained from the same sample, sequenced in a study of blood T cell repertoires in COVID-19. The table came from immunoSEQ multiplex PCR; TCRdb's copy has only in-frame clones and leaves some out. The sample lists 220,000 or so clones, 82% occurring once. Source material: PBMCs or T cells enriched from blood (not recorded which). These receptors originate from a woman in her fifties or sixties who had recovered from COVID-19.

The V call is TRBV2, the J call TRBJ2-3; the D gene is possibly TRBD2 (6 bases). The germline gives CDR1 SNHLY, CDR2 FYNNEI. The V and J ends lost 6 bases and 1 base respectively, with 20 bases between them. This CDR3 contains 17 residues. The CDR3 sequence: CASREQWDSRGTDTQYF. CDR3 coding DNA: TGTGCCAGCAGAGAGCAATGGGACTCGCGGGGCACAGATACGCAGTATTTT.

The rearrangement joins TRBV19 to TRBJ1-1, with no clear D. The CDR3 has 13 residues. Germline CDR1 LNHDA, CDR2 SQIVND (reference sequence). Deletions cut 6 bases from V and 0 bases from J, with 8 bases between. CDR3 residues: CASRENLNTEAFF. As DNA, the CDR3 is TGTGCCAGTAGGGAGAATTTGAACACTGAAGCTTTCTTT.

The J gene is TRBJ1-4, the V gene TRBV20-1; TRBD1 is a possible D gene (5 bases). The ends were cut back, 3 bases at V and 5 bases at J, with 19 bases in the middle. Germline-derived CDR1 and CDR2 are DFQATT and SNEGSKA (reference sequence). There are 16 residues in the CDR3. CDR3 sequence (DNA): TGCAGTGCTAGTCCCAGCAGGGCTGGGATGAATGAAAAACTGTTTTTT. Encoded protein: CSASPSRAGMNEKLFF.

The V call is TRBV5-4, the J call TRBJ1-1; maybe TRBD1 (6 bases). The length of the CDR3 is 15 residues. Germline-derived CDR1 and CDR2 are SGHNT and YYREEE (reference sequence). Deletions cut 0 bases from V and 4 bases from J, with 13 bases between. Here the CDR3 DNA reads TGTGCCAGCAGCTTGGAGGCAGGGGCGGCCACTGAAGCTTTCTTT. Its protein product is CASSLEAGAATEAFF.